This T cell receptor beta chain was found in a study of PD-L1 blockade in urothelial cancer. Study-level information: Patients with male sex and bladder-origin urothelial cancer accounted for about nine tenths of the roughly 29 enrolled.

Synthetic analogs of TCR templates were spiked into every PCR. The data were produced by immunoSEQ multiplex PCR, yet TCRdb's version contains in-frame clones alone and is incomplete. The sample shows tens of thousands of clones, 86% of them seen only once. Noted time point: pretreatment peripheral blood. Deletions cut 4 bases from V and 3 bases from J, with 10 bases between. Per germline, CDR1 MNHEY and CDR2 SMNVEV (reference sequence). The CDR3 runs 13 residues. The sequence came from a man aged 55 to 70 with urothelial cancer. The starting material was PBMCs, obtained around atezolizumab (anti-PD-L1) treatment. The chain combines TRBV27 with TRBJ2-7; a weak D match, TRBD2 (5 bases). The CDR3 coding sequence is TGTGCCAGCAGTTCGGACTGGGACTACGAGCAGTACTTC. Translated: CASSSDWDYEQYF.